This T cell receptor (beta chain) was identified in a study of cytomegalovirus exposure and HLA in healthy donors. With 0 bases clipped from V and 6 bases from J, the junction kept 10 bases outside the gene matches. The germline V gene encodes CDR1 KGHSH and CDR2 LQKENI. CDR3 size: 17 residues. Sequencing was performed with immunoSEQ multiplex PCR; in TCRdb, only in-frame clones are kept and a portion is missing. In the table there are roughly 56,000 clones, roughly nine tenths of which are singletons. This chain connects TRBV18 to TRBJ2-1; 8 nucleotides align to TRBD1. The source material was PBMCs. This TCR was sampled from a woman aged 25 to 39 in good health and CMV-seronegative. CDR3 coding DNA: TGTGCCAGCTCACCACCGGTCGGGCAGGGGGCGGGCAATGAGCAGTTCTTC. It codes for CASSPPVGQGAGNEQFF.